Below, 22 T cell receptor beta chains from the same sample are listed, as sequenced in a study of T cell changes during pregnancy in multiple sclerosis. Some clones are missing from TCRdb's copy, which holds only in-frame ones; the method was immunoSEQ multiplex PCR. The profile shows about 100,000 clones, 80% to 95% of them singletons. The source material was peripheral blood, sampled after pregnancy. These receptors all stem from a female donor with multiple sclerosis, enrolled in a pregnancy study.

The chain links TRBV2 to TRBJ2-3; D perhaps matches TRBD1 (6 bases). Trimming removed 4 bases at V and 6 bases at J, with 11 bases between. Germline CDR1 SNHLY, CDR2 FYNNEI. The CDR3 is made up of 13 amino acids. This chain's CDR3 is CASSGQAGDTQYF. The CDR3, as DNA: TGTGCCAGCAGTGGACAGGCCGGGGATACGCAGTATTTT.

The rearrangement joins TRBV29-1 to TRBJ1-1, with D perhaps matching TRBD1 (5 bases). CDR3 size: 13 residues. V lost 6 bases to trimming and J lost 3 bases, with 14 bases between them. Germline V gives CDR1 SQVTM, CDR2 ANQGSEA. The CDR3 reads CSVNSLGDTEAFF. In nucleotides, the CDR3 is TGCAGCGTGAACTCTCTAGGGGACACTGAAGCTTTCTTT.

The V call is TRBV18, the J call TRBJ2-1; 12 positions agree with TRBD2. Germline lookup yields CDR1 KGHSH and CDR2 LQKENI. This CDR3 spans 18 amino acids. J was trimmed by 1 base and V by 3 bases; bases with no gene match: 7. The chain's CDR3 is CASSPTTGTSGSYNEQFF. The CDR3 DNA follows: TGTGCCAGCTCACCGACAACCGGGACTAGCGGGTCCTACAATGAGCAGTTCTTC. Filled out from reference TRBV18 and TRBJ2-1, the complete variable domain reads NAGVMQNPRHLVRRRGQEARLRCSPMKGHSHVYWYRQLPEEGLKFMVYLQKENIIDESGMPKERFSAEFPKEGPSILRIQQVVRGDSAAYFCASSPTTGTSGSYNEQFFGPGTRLTVL.

The genes are TRBV5-4 and TRBJ1-1; tentatively, D is TRBD1 (6 bases). The CDR3 is 16 residues long. CDR1 is SGHNT and CDR2 is YYREEE in the germline V gene (reference sequence). The ends were cut back, 1 base at V and 3 bases at J, with 16 bases in the middle. CDR3 coding DNA: TGTGCCAGCAGCTTGTTTGGGGGCAGTTATCACACTGAAGCTTTCTTT. It encodes CASSLFGGSYHTEAFF.

This clone was picked up one time. This rearrangement joins TRBV6-5 to TRBJ1-6; the D gene is possibly TRBD1 (5 bases). Germline assignment: CDR1 MNHEY and CDR2 SVGAGI. The CDR3 contains 14 residues. The ends were cut back, 8 bases at V and 4 bases at J, with 12 bases in the middle. The CDR3 loop reads CASAYGGYNSPLHF. The CDR3 nucleotides are TGTGCCAGCGCCTACGGGGGTTATAATTCACCCCTCCACTTT.

This sequence joins TRBV29-1 and TRBJ2-7, with TRBD1 identical over 7 bases. The J segment lost 1 base and the V segment lost 3 bases, leaving 6 bases of the junction unmatched. The V gene's germline CDR1 is SQVTM and CDR2 ANQGSEA. This CDR3 contains 14 residues. The CDR3 region is CSVDVTGLSYEQYF. CDR3 coding DNA: TGCAGCGTTGACGTGACAGGGTTATCCTACGAGCAGTACTTC.

This clone was counted between two and nine times. The chain couples TRBV19 to TRBJ1-2; weak D call: TRBD1 (5 bases). From germline, CDR1 is LNHDA and CDR2 SQIVND (reference sequence). This CDR3 spans 16 amino acids. V dropped 7 bases and J dropped 6 bases, with 24 bases sitting between them. The CDR3 sequence is CASNPKTDRLGDGYTF. In DNA, the CDR3 is TGTGCCAGTAACCCTAAGACAGACCGACTAGGGGATGGCTACACCTTC.

The chain recombines TRBV25-1 with TRBJ2-1; D is perhaps TRBD2 (6 bases). Trimming stripped 6 bases from V and 6 bases from J, with 18 bases between. Per germline, CDR1 MGHDK and CDR2 SYGVNS. The CDR3 sequence is 15 residues long. The CDR3 loop reads CASRAPGLDSNEQFF. CDR3 sequence (DNA): TGTGCCAGCAGGGCTCCGGGACTTGATTCCAATGAGCAGTTCTTC.

The CDR3, as DNA: TGTGCCAGCAGCCTTAGACTAGCGGGGGGAATTGGGAATGAGCAGTTCTTC. Amino acids: CASSLRLAGGIGNEQFF. J is TRBJ2-1 and V is TRBV11-3; 13 bases fit TRBD2. The V segment lost 5 bases and the J segment 7 bases; nucleotides outside the gene matches: 11. Germline values: CDR1 SGHNT, CDR2 YENEEA. The CDR3 totals 17 residues.

V and J are TRBV18 and TRBJ2-5, with D perhaps TRBD1 (6 bases). Germline V lookup: CDR1 KGHSH, CDR2 LQKENI. The ends were cut back, 2 bases at V and 2 bases at J, with 12 bases in the middle. CDR3 length: 15 residues. Here the CDR3 reads CASSPYQTGQETQYF. In DNA form, the CDR3 reads TGTGCCAGCTCACCATACCAGACAGGACAAGAGACCCAGTACTTC.

The rearrangement joins TRBV11-3 to TRBJ1-1; tentative D call: TRBD1 (5 bases). Trimming cost V 3 bases and J 2 bases, with 13 bases left between them. The germline V gene has CDR1 SGHNT and CDR2 YENEEA. The CDR3 length is 15 residues. This CDR3 is CASSFGRGPNTEAFF. The CDR3 DNA follows: TGTGCCAGCAGCTTTGGTAGGGGCCCTAACACTGAAGCTTTCTTT.

V usage is TRBV19 and J usage is TRBJ2-3, with 11 bases lining up with TRBD2. V trimming: 4 bases; J trimming: 0 bases; junction bases outside the gene matches: 9. Per the germline V gene, CDR1 is LNHDA and CDR2 is SQIVND (reference sequence). The CDR3 covers 18 residues. CDR3 region: CASSKTSGGSLSTDTQYF. The CDR3 DNA follows: TGTGCCAGTAGTAAAACTAGCGGGGGATCTCTTAGCACAGATACGCAGTATTTT. The full variable domain, its missing parts supplied by reference TRBV19 and TRBJ2-3, is DGGITQSPKYLFRKEGQNVTLSCEQNLNHDAMYWYRQDPGQGLRLIYYSQIVNDFQKGDIAEGYSVSREKKESFPLTVTSAQKNPTAFYLCASSKTSGGSLSTDTQYFGPGTRLTVL.

The chain employs TRBV15 and TRBJ2-3, with TRBD1 identical over 9 bases. V dropped 0 bases and J dropped 4; count of bases not matched to a gene: 2. CDR1 and CDR2 (germline): LNHNV, YYDKDF (reference sequence). The CDR3 length is 15 residues. DNA of the CDR3: TGTGCCACCAGCAGAGATACAGGGGGCGCAGATACGCAGTATTTT. Its protein is CATSRDTGGADTQYF.

V and J are TRBV15 and TRBJ1-2, with D unresolved. CDR1 and CDR2 from the germline V gene are LNHNV and YYDKDF (reference sequence). This CDR3 contains 14 residues. V lost 0 bases and J lost 3, with 8 bases in between. Here the CDR3 reads CATSRDRQDYGYTF. Written as DNA, the CDR3 is TGTGCCACCAGCAGAGATCGCCAGGACTATGGCTACACCTTC.

The chain uses TRBV9 and TRBJ2-7; possibly TRBD2 for D (6 bases). CDR3 size: 14 residues. The germline V gene encodes CDR1 SGDLS and CDR2 YYNGEE. V lost 2 bases, J lost 3 bases, and 12 bases lay in between. The CDR3 region is CASSVAWGDYEQYF. In nucleotides, the CDR3 is TGTGCCAGCAGCGTCGCCTGGGGGGACTACGAGCAGTACTTC.

A single count supports this clone. V usage is TRBV19 and J usage is TRBJ2-2; TRBD1 agrees at 7 bases. CDR3 length equals 17 residues. The germline CDR1 and CDR2 sequences are LNHDA and SQIVND (reference sequence). DNA of the CDR3: TGTGCAACCACGACAGGGAGAGTGGTGGGTAACACCGGGGAGCTGTTTTTT. Amino acid sequence: CATTTGRVVGNTGELFF.

V usage is TRBV9 and J usage is TRBJ1-2; 7 nucleotides align to TRBD1. The CDR3 consists of 18 residues. The V gene end was trimmed by 0 bases and the J gene end by 5 bases; junction bases not matched to a gene: 16. CDR1 and CDR2 (germline): SGDLS, YYNGEE. Here the CDR3 DNA reads TGTGCCAGCAGCGTAGTAAATCGGGCAGGGACAGAGTCTTATGGCTACACCTTC. Protein sequence: CASSVVNRAGTESYGYTF.

The V gene is TRBV5-3, the J gene TRBJ1-3, with D perhaps matching TRBD1 (6 bases). TRBV5-3 is annotated as an ORF whose role is uncertain. CDR3 length equals 16 residues. Trimming shortened V by 4 bases and J by 0 bases, and 14 bases separated the two germline ends. The DNA for the CDR3 is TGTGCCAGAAGCCGAACCAGGGGCCGCTCTGGAAACACCATATATTTT. Translation gives CARSRTRGRSGNTIYF.

The rearrangement uses TRBV27 and TRBJ1-4; tentatively, D is TRBD1 (5 bases). Germline V gene lookup returns CDR1 MNHEY and CDR2 SMNVEV (reference sequence). Trimming took off 5 bases at V and 4 bases at J, with 17 bases between the two ends. The CDR3 loop spans 16 amino acids. CDR3 coding DNA: TGTGCCAGCAGTCAGCTAGCGACAGTCTTTAATGAAAAACTGTTTTTT. It specifies CASSQLATVFNEKLFF.

This chain joins TRBV19 and TRBJ2-7, with D possibly TRBD2 on 6 matching bases. V gave up 5 bases and J gave up 1 base, with 9 bases separating them. Germline lookup yields CDR1 LNHDA and CDR2 SQIVND (reference sequence). This CDR3 comprises 13 residues. CDR3 protein: CASSFGGSYEQYF. In nucleotides, the CDR3 is TGTGCCAGTAGTTTTGGGGGGTCCTACGAGCAGTACTTC.

Turning to this clone: The sample holds other DNA sequences that translate to the same CDR3. The chain employs TRBV4-1 and TRBJ1-1; 7 positions match TRBD1. CDR3 length equals 14 residues. Trimming removed 2 bases from V and 2 bases from J; junction bases left unmatched: 2. The germline gives CDR1 MGHRA, CDR2 YSYEKL. CDR3 nucleotides: TGCGCCAGCAGCCAACAGGGGGTCAACACTGAAGCTTTCTTT. Translation gives CASSQQGVNTEAFF.

The chain has TRBV9 and TRBJ2-7; 8 bases line up with TRBD1. Germline V gene data show CDR1 as SGDLS and CDR2 as YYNGEE. The CDR3 has 15 residues. With V trimmed by 0 bases and J by 3 bases, 5 bases remained unmatched. The CDR3 nucleotides read TGTGCCAGCAGCGTAGCCGGGACAGGTCGCTACGAGCAGTACTTC. This codes for CASSVAGTGRYEQYF.